This T cell receptor beta chain came from a study of shared clonotypes between healthy human individuals. Study-wide context: Researchers assigned three CD4 naive, three CD4 memory, two CD8 naive and one CD8 memory plate to each donor.

Method: immunoSEQ multiplex PCR; TCRdb's copy keeps in-frame clones and lacks some. Here the sample spans about 710,000 clones, over 55% being singletons. The study, taken as a whole, reports: Genetic and exposure-history diversity was limited by the small donor number. Though the depth was large, rarefaction showed that sorted-subset sequencing was incomplete. Sampling was confined to blood; repertoires within tissues likely differ.

This clone was observed a single time. The antigen is undetermined. CDR1 is SGHAT, CDR2 FQNNGV, per germline. This CDR3 contains 15 residues. V lost 1 base to trimming and J lost 8 bases, with 15 bases between them. Sequences were obtained from memory CD4+ T cells sorted from blood. Stated subset: CD45RA-negative fraction. The receptor was derived from a woman in her twenties or thirties in good health. The genes are TRBV11-2 and TRBJ1-5; no definite D call. The CDR3 DNA follows: TGTGCCAGCAGCTTAGCGCTCGGTCGGGAGGAGCCCCAGCATTTT. It specifies CASSLALGREEPQHF.